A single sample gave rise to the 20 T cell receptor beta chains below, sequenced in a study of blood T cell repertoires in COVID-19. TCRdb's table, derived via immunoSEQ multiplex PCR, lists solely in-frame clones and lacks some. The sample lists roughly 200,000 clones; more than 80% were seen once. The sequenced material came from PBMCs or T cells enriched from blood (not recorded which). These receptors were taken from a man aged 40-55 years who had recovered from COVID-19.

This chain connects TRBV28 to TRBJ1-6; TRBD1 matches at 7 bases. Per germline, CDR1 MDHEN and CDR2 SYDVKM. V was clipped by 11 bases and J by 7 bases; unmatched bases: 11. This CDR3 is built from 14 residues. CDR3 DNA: TGTGCCGGGCGAACTGACAGGGTCAATTCACCCCTCCACTTT. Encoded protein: CAGRTDRVNSPLHF.

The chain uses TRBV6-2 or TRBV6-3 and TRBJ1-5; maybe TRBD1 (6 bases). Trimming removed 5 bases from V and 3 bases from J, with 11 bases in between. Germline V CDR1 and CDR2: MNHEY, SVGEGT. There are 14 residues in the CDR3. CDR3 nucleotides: TGTGCCAGCAGTACGGACAGCCTCAATCAGCCCCAGCATTTT. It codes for CASSTDSLNQPQHF.

The CDR3 sequence is CASSESIPELGQGNYEQYF. In nucleotides, the CDR3 is TGCGCCAGCAGTGAGTCGATCCCAGAGCTAGGACAGGGTAACTACGAGCAGTACTTC. V and J are TRBV10-1 and TRBJ2-7; 8 nucleotides match TRBD1. Per the germline V gene, CDR1 is WNHNN and CDR2 is SYGVQD (reference sequence). V shed 0 bases, J shed 3 bases, and the junction held 16 bases outside the gene matches. The CDR3 spans 19 residues.

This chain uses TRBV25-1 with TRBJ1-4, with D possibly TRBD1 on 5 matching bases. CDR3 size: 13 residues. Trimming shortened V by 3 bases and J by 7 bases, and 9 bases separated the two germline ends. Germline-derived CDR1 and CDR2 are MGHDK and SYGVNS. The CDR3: CASSDYRSEKLFF. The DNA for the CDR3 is TGTGCCAGCAGTGATTACAGGTCTGAAAAACTGTTTTTT.

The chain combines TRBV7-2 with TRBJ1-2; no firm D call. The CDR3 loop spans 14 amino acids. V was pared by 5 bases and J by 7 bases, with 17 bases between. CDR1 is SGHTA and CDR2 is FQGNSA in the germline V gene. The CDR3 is CASSPGVNSGGYTF. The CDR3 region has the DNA TGTGCCAGCAGCCCCGGGGTAAATTCGGGTGGCTACACCTTC.

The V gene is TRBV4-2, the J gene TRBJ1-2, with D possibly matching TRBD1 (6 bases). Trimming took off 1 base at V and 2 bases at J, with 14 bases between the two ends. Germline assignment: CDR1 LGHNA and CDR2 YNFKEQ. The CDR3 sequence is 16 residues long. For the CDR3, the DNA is TGTGCCAGCAGCCAAGTTACGTCAAGGGGGAACTATGGCTACACCTTC. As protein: CASSQVTSRGNYGYTF.

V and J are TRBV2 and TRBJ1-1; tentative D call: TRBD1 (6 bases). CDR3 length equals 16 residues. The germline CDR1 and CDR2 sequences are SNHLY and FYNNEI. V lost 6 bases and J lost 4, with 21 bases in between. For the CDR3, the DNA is TGTGCCAGCAGAAAGGGGGGGATACAGGGTTCCACTGAAGCTTTCTTT. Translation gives CASRKGGIQGSTEAFF.

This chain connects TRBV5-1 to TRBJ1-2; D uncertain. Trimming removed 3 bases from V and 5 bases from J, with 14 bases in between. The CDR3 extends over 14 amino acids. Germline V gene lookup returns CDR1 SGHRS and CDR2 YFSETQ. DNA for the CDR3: TGCGCCAGCAGCTCGGGAGTTTTGGGATATGGCTACACCTTC. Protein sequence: CASSSGVLGYGYTF.

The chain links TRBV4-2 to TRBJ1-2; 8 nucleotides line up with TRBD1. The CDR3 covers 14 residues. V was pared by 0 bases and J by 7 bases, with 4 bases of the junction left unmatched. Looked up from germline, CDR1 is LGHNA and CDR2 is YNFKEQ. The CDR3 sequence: CASSQEGQELGYTF. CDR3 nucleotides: TGTGCCAGCAGCCAAGAGGGACAGGAACTTGGCTACACCTTC.

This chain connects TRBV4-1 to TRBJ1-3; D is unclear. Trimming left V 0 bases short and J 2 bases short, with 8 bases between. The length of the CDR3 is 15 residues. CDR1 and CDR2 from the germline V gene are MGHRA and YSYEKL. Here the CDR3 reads CASSQDVLAGNTIYF. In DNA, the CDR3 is TGCGCCAGCAGCCAAGATGTTCTCGCTGGAAACACCATATATTTT.

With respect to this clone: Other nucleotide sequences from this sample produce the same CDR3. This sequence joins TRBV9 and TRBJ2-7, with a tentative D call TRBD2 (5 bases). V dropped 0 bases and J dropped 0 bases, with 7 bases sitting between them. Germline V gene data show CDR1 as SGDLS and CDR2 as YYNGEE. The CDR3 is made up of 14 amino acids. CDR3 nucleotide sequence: TGTGCCAGCAGCGTAGGCGGGTCCTCCTACGAGCAGTACTTC. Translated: CASSVGGSSYEQYF. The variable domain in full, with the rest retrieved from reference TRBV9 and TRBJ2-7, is DSGVTQTPKHLITATGQRVTLRCSPRSGDLSVYWYQQSLDQGLQFLIQYYNGEERAKGNILERFSAQQFPDLHSELNLSSLELGDSALYFCASSVGGSSYEQYFGPGTRLTVT.

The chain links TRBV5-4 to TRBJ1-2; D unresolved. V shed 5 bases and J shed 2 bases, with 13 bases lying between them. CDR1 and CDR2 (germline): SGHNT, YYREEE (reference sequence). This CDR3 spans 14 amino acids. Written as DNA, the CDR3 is TGTGCCAGCAGTTCCTGGGGAGAAAACTATGGCTACACCTTC. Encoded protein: CASSSWGENYGYTF. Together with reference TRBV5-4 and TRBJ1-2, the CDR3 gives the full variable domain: ETGVTQSPTHLIKTRGQQVTLRCSSQSGHNTVSWYQQALGQGPQFIFQYYREEENGRGNFPPRFSGLQFPNYSSELNVNALELDDSALYLCASSSWGENYGYTFGSGTRLTVV.

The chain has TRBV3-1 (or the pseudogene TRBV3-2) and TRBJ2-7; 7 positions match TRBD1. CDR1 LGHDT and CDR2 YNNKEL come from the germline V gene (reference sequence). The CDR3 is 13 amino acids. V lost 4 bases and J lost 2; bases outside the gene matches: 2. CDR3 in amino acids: CASSPDRTYEQYF. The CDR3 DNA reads TGTGCCAGCAGCCCGGACAGGACCTACGAGCAGTACTTC.

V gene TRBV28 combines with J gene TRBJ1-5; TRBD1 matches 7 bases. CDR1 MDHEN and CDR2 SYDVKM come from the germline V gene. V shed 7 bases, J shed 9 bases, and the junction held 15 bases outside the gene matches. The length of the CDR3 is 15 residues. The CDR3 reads CASTPGLGGPWPQHF. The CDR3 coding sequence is TGTGCCAGCACCCCTGGGTTAGGGGGCCCTTGGCCCCAGCATTTT.

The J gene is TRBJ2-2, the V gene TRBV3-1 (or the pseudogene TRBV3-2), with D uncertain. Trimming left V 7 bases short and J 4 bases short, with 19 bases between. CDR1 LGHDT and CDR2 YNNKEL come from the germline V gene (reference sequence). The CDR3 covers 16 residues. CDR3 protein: CASTPVPGQSTGELFF. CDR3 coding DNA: TGTGCCAGCACCCCCGTCCCAGGCCAGAGCACCGGGGAGCTGTTTTTT.

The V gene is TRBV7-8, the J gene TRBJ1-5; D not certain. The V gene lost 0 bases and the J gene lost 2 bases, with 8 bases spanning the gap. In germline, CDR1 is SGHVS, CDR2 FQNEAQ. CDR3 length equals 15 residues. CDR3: CASSLAVGGNQPQHF. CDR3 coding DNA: TGTGCCAGCAGCTTAGCTGTCGGGGGCAATCAGCCCCAGCATTTT.

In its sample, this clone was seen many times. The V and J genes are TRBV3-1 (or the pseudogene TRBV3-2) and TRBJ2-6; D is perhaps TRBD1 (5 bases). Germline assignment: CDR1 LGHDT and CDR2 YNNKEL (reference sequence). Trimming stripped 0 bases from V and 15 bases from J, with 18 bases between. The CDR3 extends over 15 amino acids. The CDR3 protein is CASSQDLDTRSDLTF. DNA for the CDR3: TGTGCCAGCAGCCAAGATCTGGACACTCGGAGTGACCTGACTTTC.

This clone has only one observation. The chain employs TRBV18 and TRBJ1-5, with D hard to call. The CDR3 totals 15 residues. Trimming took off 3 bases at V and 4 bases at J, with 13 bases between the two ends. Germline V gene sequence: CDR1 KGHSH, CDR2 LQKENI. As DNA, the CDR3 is TGTGCCAGCTCACCTGAGGGTTTCGTGAATCAGCCCCAGCATTTT. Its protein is CASSPEGFVNQPQHF. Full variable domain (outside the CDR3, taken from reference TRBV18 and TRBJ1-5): NAGVMQNPRHLVRRRGQEARLRCSPMKGHSHVYWYRQLPEEGLKFMVYLQKENIIDESGMPKERFSAEFPKEGPSILRIQQVVRGDSAAYFCASSPEGFVNQPQHFGDGTRLSIL.

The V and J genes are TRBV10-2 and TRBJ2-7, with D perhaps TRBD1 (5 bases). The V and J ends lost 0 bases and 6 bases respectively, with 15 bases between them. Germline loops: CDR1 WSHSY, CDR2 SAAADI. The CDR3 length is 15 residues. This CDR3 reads CASSESPRVGREQYF. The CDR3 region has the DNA TGCGCCAGCAGTGAGTCGCCCAGGGTCGGTCGCGAGCAGTACTTC.

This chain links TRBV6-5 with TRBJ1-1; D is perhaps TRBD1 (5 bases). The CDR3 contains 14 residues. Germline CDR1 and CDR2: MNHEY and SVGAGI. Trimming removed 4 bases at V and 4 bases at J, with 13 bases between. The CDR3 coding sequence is TGTGCCAGCAGTTCCCGACAGCTGGGCACTGAAGCTTTCTTT. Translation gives CASSSRQLGTEAFF.